These T cell receptor beta chains were read from a single sample in a study of blood T cells in healthy people across ages. TCRdb independently ran MiXCR on the 5' RACE reads; one entry per CDR3 protein. The top ten hold 22% of the sample, which has 710,000 or so distinct CDR3 sequences, around a fifth seen once. Sequencing was performed on blood. These TCRs come from a man between 65 and 79 years old in good health. CDR3s include the opening cysteine and the closing phenylalanine or tryptophan. A D gene is named only where the DNA matches it firmly. Clone size is not always given. Where it is, it says once, few, many or a class for expanded clones.

abundance: many; d_gene: TRBD2; v_gene: TRBV12-3/TRBV12-4; j_gene: TRBJ2-7; CDR3nt: TGTGCCAGCAGGCTAGCGGGAGCTTCCTACGAGCAGTACTTC; CDR3aa: CASRLAGASYEQYF
abundance: few; d_gene: -; v_gene: TRBV24-1; j_gene: TRBJ1-3; CDR3nt: TGTGCCACCAGTGACTCTGACCGAAACACCATATATTTT; CDR3aa: CATSDSDRNTIYF
abundance: few; d_gene: TRBD1; v_gene: TRBV11-2; j_gene: TRBJ1-4; CDR3nt: TGTGCCAGCAGCTTCGCAGGGGGCCCTACTAATGAAAAACTGTTTTTT; CDR3aa: CASSFAGGPTNEKLFF
abundance: -; d_gene: TRBD1; v_gene: TRBV4-1; j_gene: TRBJ2-3; CDR3nt: TGCGCCAGCAGCCAGGTGGACAGGGTGGCGGATACGCAGTATTTT; CDR3aa: CASSQVDRVADTQYF
abundance: few; d_gene: TRBD1; v_gene: TRBV20-1; j_gene: TRBJ2-7; CDR3nt: TGCAGTGCTCAAGGACAGGTCGAGCAGTACTTC; CDR3aa: CSAQGQVEQYF
abundance: -; d_gene: -; v_gene: TRBV5-1; j_gene: TRBJ1-2; CDR3nt: TGCGCCAGCAGGTCGAGGGAGCGAGATGGCTACACCTTC; CDR3aa: CASRSRERDGYTF
abundance: -; d_gene: TRBD1; v_gene: TRBV6-1; j_gene: TRBJ2-5; CDR3nt: TGTGCCAGCAGTGCGCGGGACAGGGAAAGAGAGACCCAGTACTTC; CDR3aa: CASSARDRERETQYF
abundance: -; d_gene: -; v_gene: TRBV10-3; j_gene: TRBJ2-3; CDR3nt: TGTGCCATCAGATCAGGGAGCGACGGAGATACGCAGTATTTT; CDR3aa: CAIRSGSDGDTQYF
abundance: many; d_gene: -; v_gene: TRBV4-1; j_gene: TRBJ1-4; CDR3nt: TGCGCCAGCAGCCAAGCCCACCTTGGGAGTAATGAAAAACTGTTTTTT; CDR3aa: CASSQAHLGSNEKLFF
abundance: -; d_gene: -; v_gene: TRBV25-1; j_gene: TRBJ1-4; CDR3nt: TGTGCCAGCAGTGAACCCGTTAGTGAAAAACTGTTTTTT; CDR3aa: CASSEPVSEKLFF
abundance: few; d_gene: -; v_gene: TRBV3-1; j_gene: TRBJ1-1; CDR3nt: TGTGCCAGCAGCCAAGTCGCAGGTGGAACTGAAGCTTTCTTT; CDR3aa: CASSQVAGGTEAFF
abundance: few; d_gene: TRBD2; v_gene: TRBV5-5; j_gene: TRBJ2-5; CDR3nt: TGTGCCAGCAGCCCTAGCGGGACCCTGGGGGAGACCCAGTACTTC; CDR3aa: CASSPSGTLGETQYF
abundance: few; d_gene: TRBD1; v_gene: TRBV3-1; j_gene: TRBJ1-2; CDR3nt: TGTGCCAGCAGCCAACCAGGGGGCTTTGGCTACACCTTC; CDR3aa: CASSQPGGFGYTF
abundance: few; d_gene: TRBD1; v_gene: TRBV11-2; j_gene: TRBJ2-2; CDR3nt: TGTGCCAGCAGCCCGGCGACAGGGTTCACCGGGGAGCTGTTTTTT; CDR3aa: CASSPATGFTGELFF
abundance: -; d_gene: -; v_gene: TRBV5-1; j_gene: TRBJ1-1; CDR3nt: TGCGCCAGCAGCTTGGAGGCGGGGGTGGACACTGAAGCTTTCTTT; CDR3aa: CASSLEAGVDTEAFF
abundance: few; d_gene: TRBD1; v_gene: TRBV5-1; j_gene: TRBJ1-1; CDR3nt: TGCGCCAGCAGCGTAGGGACAGGGGTGACTGAAGCTTTCTTT; CDR3aa: CASSVGTGVTEAFF
abundance: once; d_gene: TRBD1; v_gene: TRBV6-1; j_gene: TRBJ1-1; CDR3nt: TGTGCCAGCGGCAGGGGGAGGGTTCTCACTGAAGCTTTCTTT; CDR3aa: CASGRGRVLTEAFF
abundance: -; d_gene: TRBD2; v_gene: TRBV19; j_gene: TRBJ2-1; CDR3nt: TGTGCCAGTAGTATACCTGGGGGGGTTTCGGTCAATGAGCAGTTCTTC; CDR3aa: CASSIPGGVSVNEQFF
abundance: few; d_gene: -; v_gene: TRBV28; j_gene: TRBJ2-2; CDR3nt: TGTGCCAGCAGTTTGCTGCCGGGACACACCGGGGAGCTGTTTTTT; CDR3aa: CASSLLPGHTGELFF
abundance: -; d_gene: -; v_gene: TRBV20-1; j_gene: TRBJ2-3; CDR3nt: TGCAGTGCTGGGGCCGACACAGATACGCAGTATTTT; CDR3aa: CSAGADTDTQYF
abundance: few; d_gene: -; v_gene: TRBV12-3/TRBV12-4; j_gene: TRBJ2-3; CDR3nt: TGTGCCAGCAGTTTAAGTTTGGGACTCAACACAGATACGCAGTATTTT; CDR3aa: CASSLSLGLNTDTQYF
abundance: -; d_gene: -; v_gene: TRBV7-2; j_gene: TRBJ1-2; CDR3nt: TGTGCCAGCAGCTTAGTAACACCGCGGGGGCCGGTTGGTGGCTACACCTTC; CDR3aa: CASSLVTPRGPVGGYTF
abundance: -; d_gene: TRBD1; v_gene: TRBV7-6; j_gene: TRBJ1-4; CDR3nt: TGTGCCAGCCGGACAGGGTTAACTAATGAAAAACTGTTTTTT; CDR3aa: CASRTGLTNEKLFF
abundance: -; d_gene: -; v_gene: TRBV24-1; j_gene: TRBJ2-1; CDR3nt: TGTGCCACCAGTGATCCTAGACTCGACCTTGACAATGAGCAGTTCTTC; CDR3aa: CATSDPRLDLDNEQFF
abundance: few; d_gene: -; v_gene: TRBV27; j_gene: TRBJ2-5; CDR3nt: TGTGCCAGCAGTCAAGAACCCTTGGAGGAGACCCAGTACTTC; CDR3aa: CASSQEPLEETQYF
abundance: -; d_gene: TRBD1; v_gene: TRBV2; j_gene: TRBJ2-2; CDR3nt: TGTGCCAGCAGCACCTATGGACAGGGGAGCACCGGGGAGCTGTTTTTT; CDR3aa: CASSTYGQGSTGELFF
abundance: -; d_gene: -; v_gene: TRBV28; j_gene: TRBJ2-7; CDR3nt: TGTGCCAGCAGTTTTTTCGGGAGCAGGGGTCTCTACGAGCAGTACTTC; CDR3aa: CASSFFGSRGLYEQYF
abundance: -; d_gene: -; v_gene: TRBV9; j_gene: TRBJ2-5; CDR3nt: TGTGCCAGCAGCCCCCGACAGTACCAAGAGACCCAGTACTTC; CDR3aa: CASSPRQYQETQYF
abundance: -; d_gene: -; v_gene: TRBV18; j_gene: TRBJ2-1; CDR3nt: TGTGCCAGCTCACCGGTTTTCGAGACGGGTGACAATGAGCAGTTCTTC; CDR3aa: CASSPVFETGDNEQFF
abundance: -; d_gene: -; v_gene: TRBV7-6; j_gene: TRBJ2-1; CDR3nt: TGTGCCAGCAGCTTAGGGGTCCGTTACAATGAGCAGTTCTTC; CDR3aa: CASSLGVRYNEQFF
abundance: -; d_gene: -; v_gene: TRBV20-1; j_gene: TRBJ2-1; CDR3nt: TGCAGTGCTAGAGAGGTAGCGGCTTCCTCCTACAATGAGCAGTTCTTC; CDR3aa: CSAREVAASSYNEQFF
abundance: -; d_gene: TRBD2; v_gene: TRBV5-1; j_gene: TRBJ2-5; CDR3nt: TGCGCCAGCAGGTCGGGAGGGCCAAATAGTGAGACCCAGTACTTC; CDR3aa: CASRSGGPNSETQYF
abundance: -; d_gene: TRBD2; v_gene: TRBV3-1; j_gene: TRBJ2-1; CDR3nt: TGTGCCAGCAGCCCCTATAGCGGGGGGACCTACAATGAGCAGTTCTTC; CDR3aa: CASSPYSGGTYNEQFF
abundance: -; d_gene: -; v_gene: TRBV29-1; j_gene: TRBJ2-1; CDR3nt: TGCAGCGTTGAATCTAGCGTAAATGAGCAGTTCTTC; CDR3aa: CSVESSVNEQFF
abundance: -; d_gene: -; v_gene: TRBV7-9; j_gene: TRBJ1-6; CDR3nt: TGTGCCAGCAGCTCGCCGGATATAGAGAATTCACCCCTCCACTTT; CDR3aa: CASSSPDIENSPLHF
abundance: few; d_gene: -; v_gene: TRBV9; j_gene: TRBJ2-2; CDR3nt: TGTGCCAGCAGCGTAGGGGTCACCGGGGAGCTGTTTTTT; CDR3aa: CASSVGVTGELFF
abundance: few; d_gene: -; v_gene: TRBV5-5; j_gene: TRBJ1-4; CDR3nt: TGTGCCAGCTCTTGGGCGGAAAAATATGAAAAACTGTTTTTT; CDR3aa: CASSWAEKYEKLFF
abundance: few; d_gene: TRBD2; v_gene: TRBV6-2/TRBV6-3; j_gene: TRBJ2-1; CDR3nt: TGTGCCAGCAGTGCCGGGACTAGCGGGACTCTCGGGGAGCAGTTCTTC; CDR3aa: CASSAGTSGTLGEQFF
abundance: few; d_gene: TRBD2; v_gene: TRBV3-1; j_gene: TRBJ2-2; CDR3nt: TGTGCCAGCAGCCAAGGACTAGCGGGGCGCACCGGGGAGCTGTTTTTT; CDR3aa: CASSQGLAGRTGELFF
abundance: -; d_gene: TRBD1; v_gene: TRBV2; j_gene: TRBJ2-5; CDR3nt: TGTGCCAGCTACCGGGACAGGAACCAAGAGACCCAGTACTTC; CDR3aa: CASYRDRNQETQYF
abundance: -; d_gene: TRBD1; v_gene: TRBV7-3; j_gene: TRBJ2-3; CDR3nt: TGTGCCAGCAGCCCGCAGGGGGCGACCCCAGATACGCAGTATTTT; CDR3aa: CASSPQGATPDTQYF
abundance: -; d_gene: TRBD2; v_gene: TRBV18; j_gene: TRBJ2-2; CDR3nt: TGTGCCAGCTCGAAGGGGACTAGCGGTCGGTTAACCGGGGACCTGTTTTTT; CDR3aa: CASSKGTSGRLTGDLFF
abundance: many; d_gene: -; v_gene: TRBV12-3/TRBV12-4; j_gene: TRBJ2-7; CDR3nt: TGTGCCAGCAGTGAGAGGGGATCCTCCTACGAGCAGTACTTC; CDR3aa: CASSERGSSYEQYF
abundance: few; d_gene: TRBD1; v_gene: TRBV6-5; j_gene: TRBJ2-7; CDR3nt: TGTGCCGGCAGTTACTTGGGACAGGGGGCTTCCGAGCAGTACTTC; CDR3aa: CAGSYLGQGASEQYF
abundance: few; d_gene: -; v_gene: TRBV6-2/TRBV6-3; j_gene: TRBJ1-2; CDR3nt: TGTGCCAGCACCACAGGCGGGGGCGGCAACTATGGCTACACCTTC; CDR3aa: CASTTGGGGNYGYTF
abundance: -; d_gene: -; v_gene: TRBV6-5; j_gene: TRBJ2-1; CDR3nt: TGTGCCAGCAGTTATGGGACTGCCTTCTACAATGAGCAGTTCTTC; CDR3aa: CASSYGTAFYNEQFF
abundance: few; d_gene: -; v_gene: TRBV18; j_gene: TRBJ2-1; CDR3nt: TGTGCCAGCTCACTGAGCGGATCCTACGACGAGCAGTTCTTC; CDR3aa: CASSLSGSYDEQFF
abundance: -; d_gene: TRBD1; v_gene: TRBV4-3; j_gene: TRBJ2-3; CDR3nt: TGCGCCAGCAGCCAAGGACAGGGTGAAGCAGATACGCAGTATTTT; CDR3aa: CASSQGQGEADTQYF
abundance: -; d_gene: -; v_gene: TRBV30; j_gene: TRBJ2-1; CDR3nt: TGTGCCTGGAGTGAGGCCGGAAACAATGGGCAGTTCTTC; CDR3aa: CAWSEAGNNGQFF
abundance: -; d_gene: -; v_gene: TRBV20-1; j_gene: TRBJ2-1; CDR3nt: TGCAGTGCTATGGGACCGATGGGTTACAATGAGCAGTTCTTC; CDR3aa: CSAMGPMGYNEQFF
abundance: -; d_gene: -; v_gene: TRBV20-1; j_gene: TRBJ1-2; CDR3nt: TGCAGTGCTAGAGATGTCCGGCTTTCGGATGATACCTTC; CDR3aa: CSARDVRLSDDTF
abundance: -; d_gene: -; v_gene: TRBV18; j_gene: TRBJ1-3; CDR3nt: TGTGCCAGCTCACGTGGGGCGACGGGAAACACCATATATTTT; CDR3aa: CASSRGATGNTIYF
abundance: many; d_gene: TRBD1; v_gene: TRBV11-2; j_gene: TRBJ2-1; CDR3nt: TGTGCCAGCAGCTCCTTTCAGGGGGCGTGGAATGAGCAGTTCTTC; CDR3aa: CASSSFQGAWNEQFF
abundance: -; d_gene: TRBD2; v_gene: TRBV29-1; j_gene: TRBJ2-5; CDR3nt: TGCAGCGTTGAGGGGACTAGCGGAACTCAAGAGACCCAGTACTTC; CDR3aa: CSVEGTSGTQETQYF
abundance: -; d_gene: -; v_gene: TRBV4-1; j_gene: TRBJ2-5; CDR3nt: TGCGCCAGCAGCCAAGGACACATCTTAGGAGAGACCCAGTACTTC; CDR3aa: CASSQGHILGETQYF
abundance: once; d_gene: -; v_gene: TRBV10-3; j_gene: TRBJ2-3; CDR3nt: TGTGCCGTAGGGACGGGCACAGATACGCAGTATTTT; CDR3aa: CAVGTGTDTQYF
abundance: few; d_gene: -; v_gene: TRBV18; j_gene: TRBJ2-2; CDR3nt: TGTGCCAGCTCGGGACGTCGCGGCGGGGAGCTGTTTTTT; CDR3aa: CASSGRRGGELFF
abundance: -; d_gene: -; v_gene: TRBV19; j_gene: TRBJ2-5; CDR3nt: TGTGCCTCGAAGCTGGGCGGTAGGGGGGGAGAGACCCAGTACTTC; CDR3aa: CASKLGGRGGETQYF
abundance: few; d_gene: TRBD1; v_gene: TRBV27; j_gene: TRBJ2-6; CDR3nt: TGTGCCAGCAGTAAACGGGGACAGGGGGCTACTGGGGCCAACGTCCTGACTTTC; CDR3aa: CASSKRGQGATGANVLTF